These T cell receptor beta chains were read from a single sample in a study of OX40 agonist ivuxolimab in advanced cancers. Measured with immunoSEQ multiplex PCR; TCRdb has only the in-frame clones, and not every one. The table has fewer than 65,000 clones, around 89% seen once. Sequencing was performed on CD4+ or CD8+ T cells sorted from blood, taken in a trial of the OX40 agonist ivuxolimab. All receptors derive from an adult with an advanced solid tumor such as melanoma, head and neck, liver or kidney cancer. Each CDR3 is given with its conserved first and last residue. The D gene is left open where the match is weak. Part of the rows lack a size; the others show once, few, many or a class for expanded clones.

>TRBJ2-7|-|15|TRBD1|TRBV5-1
TGCGCCAGCAGCTTAACAGGGGATCTAAGCTACGAGCAGTACTTC
CASSLTGDLSYEQYF
>TRBJ2-1|-|14|TRBD1|TRBV6-5
TGTGCCAGCAGTACCTGGGACAGTAACAATGAGCAGTTCTTC
CASSTWDSNNEQFF
>TRBJ2-7|-|16|TRBD1|TRBV4-3
TGCGCCAGCAGCCAAGATGTGGCAGGGGGCTCCTACGAGCAGTACTTC
CASSQDVAGGSYEQYF
>TRBJ2-7|-|14|TRBD2|TRBV2
TGTGCCAGCAGTCGGACTAGCGGGAGCTACGAGCAGTACTTC
CASSRTSGSYEQYF
>TRBJ2-1|-|18|TRBD2|TRBV12-5
TGTGCTAGTGGTTTGGCCGGACTAGCGGGAAGACTCTACAATGAGCAGTTCTTC
CASGLAGLAGRLYNEQFF
>TRBJ2-2|-|15|TRBD1|TRBV27
TGTGCCAGCAGTCCGGGACAGTTCTGGGCCGGGGAGCTGTTTTTT
CASSPGQFWAGELFF
>TRBJ2-4|-|15|-|TRBV5-1
TGCGCCAGCAGCTCCGGGGCTATTTCTAGAAACATTCAGTACTTC
CASSSGAISRNIQYF
>TRBJ1-4|-|13|-|TRBV27
TGTGCCAGCAGCTCGGGGGTGCAAGAAAAACTGTTTTTT
CASSSGVQEKLFF
>TRBJ1-3|-|12|-|TRBV7-2
TGTGCCAGCAGCTTAGTCAGGAACACCATATATTTT
CASSLVRNTIYF
>TRBJ2-2|-|12|-|TRBV5-1
TGCGCCAGCAGCTTGCACTCCGGGGAGCTGTTTTTT
CASSLHSGELFF
>TRBJ2-7|-|13|-|TRBV5-1
TGCGCCAGCAGCCTTTCAGGGGTTGGCGAGCAGTACTTC
CASSLSGVGEQYF
>TRBJ2-1|-|15|-|TRBV23-1
TGCGCCAGCACCAGGGCCGGGGGCGCCTACAATGAGCAGTTCTTC
CASTRAGGAYNEQFF
>TRBJ2-1|-|18|TRBD2|TRBV14
TGTGCCAGCAGCCAAGAGGGGGCGGTAGCGGGAGGATACAATGAGCAGTTCTTC
CASSQEGAVAGGYNEQFF
>TRBJ1-2|-|14|-|TRBV6-1
TGTGCCAGCAGTGAAGGATTAGGGGAGAGCGGCTACACCTTC
CASSEGLGESGYTF
>TRBJ2-2|-|17|TRBD2|TRBV11-2
TGTGCCAGCAGCTCCGGACTAGCGGGAGTGTACACCGGGGAGCTGTTTTTT
CASSSGLAGVYTGELFF
>TRBJ1-4|-|14|-|TRBV2
TGTGCCAGCAGGGGGGGCCCACCTAATGAAAAACTGTTTTTT
CASRGGPPNEKLFF
>TRBJ2-2|-|15|-|TRBV7-2
TGTGCCAGCAGCACCCGGACCATCTGGACCGGGGAGCTGTTTTTT
CASSTRTIWTGELFF
>TRBJ2-7|-|15|TRBD1|TRBV18
TGTGCCAGCTCACAAGGACAGGGAAAGACCTACGAGCAGTACTTC
CASSQGQGKTYEQYF
>TRBJ1-3|-|14|-|TRBV19
TGTGCCAGTAGTATCCACGAGACTGGAAACACCATATATTTT
CASSIHETGNTIYF
>TRBJ2-3|-|21|-|TRBV21-1
TGTGCCAGCAGCAAAGGACTAGCGGGAGGGCCTGAGGAGACTAGCACAGATACGCAGTATTTT
CASSKGLAGGPEETSTDTQYF
>TRBJ2-3|-|14|-|TRBV5-1
TGCGCCAGCAGCCCCGGGACAAACACAGATACGCAGTATTTT
CASSPGTNTDTQYF
>TRBJ2-2|-|16|-|TRBV18
TGTGCCAGCTCACCATTATTCCGACAGTTATCCGGGGAGCTGTTTTTT
CASSPLFRQLSGELFF
>TRBJ2-7|-|16|TRBD2|TRBV2
TGTGCCAGCAGTGAGCGTTGGGCTAGCGGGAGGTACGAGCAGTACTTC
CASSERWASGRYEQYF
>TRBJ1-5|medium-sized|15|-|TRBV10-2
TGCGCCAGCAGTGACGGTAGGGAAGGATATCAGCCCCAGCATTTT
CASSDGREGYQPQHF
>TRBJ1-2|once|13|-|TRBV6-6
TGTGCCAGCACCCCCAAGGACATAAACGGCTACACCTTC
CASTPKDINGYTF
>TRBJ1-3|-|13|-|TRBV7-8
TGTGCCAGCAGCTTATTCAGCGGAAACACCATATATTTT
CASSLFSGNTIYF
>TRBJ2-5|-|16|TRBD2|TRBV5-1
TGCGCCAGCAGCGTCGGGACTAGCGAAAACCAAGAGACCCAGTACTTC
CASSVGTSENQETQYF
>TRBJ2-7|-|15|-|TRBV19
TGTGCCAGTAGTATAAGCGGTCAGGGTGCCTACGAGCAGTACTTC
CASSISGQGAYEQYF
>TRBJ1-1|few|13|-|TRBV10-3
TGTGCCATCAGTGAGAGGGTAGGCACTGAAGCTTTCTTT
CAISERVGTEAFF
>TRBJ1-3|-|15|-|TRBV29-1
TGCAGCGTAGGGTCGGGGGGGTCCCTTGGAAACACCATATATTTT
CSVGSGGSLGNTIYF
>TRBJ2-1|-|14|-|TRBV25-1
TGTGCCAGCAGTGGGACCGGACGCCTCAATGAGCAGTTCTTC
CASSGTGRLNEQFF